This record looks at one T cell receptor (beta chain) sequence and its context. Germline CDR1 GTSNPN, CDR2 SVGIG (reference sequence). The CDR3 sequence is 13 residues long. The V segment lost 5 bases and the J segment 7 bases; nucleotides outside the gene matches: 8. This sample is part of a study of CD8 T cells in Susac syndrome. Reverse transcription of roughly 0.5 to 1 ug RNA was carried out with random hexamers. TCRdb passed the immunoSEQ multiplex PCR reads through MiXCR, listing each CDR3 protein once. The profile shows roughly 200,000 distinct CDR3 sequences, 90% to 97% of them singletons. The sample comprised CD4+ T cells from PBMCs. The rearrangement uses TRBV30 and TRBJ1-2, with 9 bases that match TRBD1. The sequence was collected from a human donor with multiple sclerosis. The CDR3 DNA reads TGTGCCTGGCACCTACAGGGGGCAGGTGGCTACACCTTC. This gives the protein CAWHLQGAGGYTF.